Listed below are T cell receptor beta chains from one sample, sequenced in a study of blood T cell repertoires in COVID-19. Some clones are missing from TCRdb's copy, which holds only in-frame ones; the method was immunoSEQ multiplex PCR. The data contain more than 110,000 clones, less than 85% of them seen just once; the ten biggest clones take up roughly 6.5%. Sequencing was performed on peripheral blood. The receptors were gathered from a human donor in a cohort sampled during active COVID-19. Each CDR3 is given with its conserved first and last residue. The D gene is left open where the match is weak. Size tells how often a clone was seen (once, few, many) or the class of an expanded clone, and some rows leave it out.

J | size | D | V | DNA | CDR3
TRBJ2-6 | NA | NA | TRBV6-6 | TGTGCCGCCGACTCGGGAAAATCATCTGGGGCCAACGTCCTGACTTTC | CAADSGKSSGANVLTF
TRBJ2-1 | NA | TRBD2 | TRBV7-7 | TGTGCTAGCAGCCCGCTAGCGGGGTCCTACAATGAGCAGTTCTTC | CASSPLAGSYNEQFF
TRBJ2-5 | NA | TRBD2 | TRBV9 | TGTGCCAGCAGCCCACTAGCGGGGGGGCTTGAGACCCAGTACTTC | CASSPLAGGLETQYF
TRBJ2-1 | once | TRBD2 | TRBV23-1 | TGCGCCAGCAGCATCGCGGGGACTACGACAAATGAGCAGTTCTTC | CASSIAGTTTNEQFF
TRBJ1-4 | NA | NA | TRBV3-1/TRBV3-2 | TGTGCCAGCAGCGGACGGGCACACAGGAGCTCCAATGAAAAACTGTTTTTT | CASSGRAHRSSNEKLFF
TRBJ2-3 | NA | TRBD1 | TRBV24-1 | TGTGCCACCAGTGATAGGTCTCAGGGGGCGACAGATACGCAGTATTTT | CATSDRSQGATDTQYF
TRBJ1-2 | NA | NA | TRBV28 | TGTGCCAGCAGTTCCCCAGGGGTTAACTATGGCTACACCTTC | CASSSPGVNYGYTF
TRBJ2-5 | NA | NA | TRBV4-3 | TGCGCCAGCAGCCAAGATCCCCGGGTGAGCATGGAGACCCAGTACTTC | CASSQDPRVSMETQYF
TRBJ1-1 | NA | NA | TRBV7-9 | TGTGCCAGCAGCTTAGAGACACTTGAAGCTTTCTTT | CASSLETLEAFF
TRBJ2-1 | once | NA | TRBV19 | TGTGCCAGTAGTGTCAGAAAGGGACTTGAGCAGTTCTTC | CASSVRKGLEQFF
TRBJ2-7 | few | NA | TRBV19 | TGTGCCAGTAGTAAACAGGTGGGGTCCGCCTACGAGCAGTACTTC | CASSKQVGSAYEQYF
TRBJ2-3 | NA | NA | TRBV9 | TGTGCCAGCAGCCCTATAGATACGCAGTATTTT | CASSPIDTQYF
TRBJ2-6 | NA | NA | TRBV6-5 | TGTGCCAGCAGCACTGTTAGTAGGGCCAACGTCCTGACTTTC | CASSTVSRANVLTF
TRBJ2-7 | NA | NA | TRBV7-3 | TGTGCCAGCAGCCTCAGTGGGGGGTCCCCCTACGAGCAGTACTTC | CASSLSGGSPYEQYF
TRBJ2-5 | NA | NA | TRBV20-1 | TGCAGTGCTTCACAAGAGACCCAGTACTTC | CSASQETQYF
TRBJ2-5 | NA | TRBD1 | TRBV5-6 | TGTGCCAGCAGCACAGGGGGGACAGGTGGTGAGACCCAGTACTTC | CASSTGGTGGETQYF
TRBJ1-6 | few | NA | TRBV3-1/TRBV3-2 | TGTGCCAGCAGCTCCCGCGCACCTCCAGGCCTCCACTTT | CASSSRAPPGLHF
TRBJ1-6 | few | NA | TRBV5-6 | TGTGCCAGCAGCGGCAGACAAATTTATAATTCACCCCTCCACTTT | CASSGRQIYNSPLHF
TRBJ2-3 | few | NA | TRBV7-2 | TGTGCCAGCAGCTTAGCGCTTGGAGGGGCTAGCTCGCCGTATTTT | CASSLALGGASSPYF
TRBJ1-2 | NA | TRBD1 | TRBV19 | TGTGCCAGTAGTAGGGACAGGGTTGGAGGCTACACCTTC | CASSRDRVGGYTF
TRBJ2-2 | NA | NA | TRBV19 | TGTGCCAGTAGTATTGGCCTGAACACCGGGGAGCTGTTTTTT | CASSIGLNTGELFF
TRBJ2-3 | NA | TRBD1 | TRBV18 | TGTGCCAGCTCACCAAACGGACAGGGCACAGATACGCAGTATTTT | CASSPNGQGTDTQYF
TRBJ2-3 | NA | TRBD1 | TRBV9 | TGTGCCAGCAGCGTAGGGGACAGGCCCACAGATACGCAGTATTTT | CASSVGDRPTDTQYF
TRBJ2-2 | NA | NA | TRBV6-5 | TGTGCCAGCACCCAGAAGGACACATACACCGGGGAGCTGTTTTTT | CASTQKDTYTGELFF
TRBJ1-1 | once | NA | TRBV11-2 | TGTGCCAGCAGCGTTAGACAGGCGAACACTGAAGCTTTCTTT | CASSVRQANTEAFF
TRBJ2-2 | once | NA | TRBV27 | TGTGCCAGCAGTTTAAACCCCTTCGCGGACAGTACGAACACCGGGGAGCTGTTTTTT | CASSLNPFADSTNTGELFF
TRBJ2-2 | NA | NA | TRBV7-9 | TGTGCCAGCAGCTTAACATACACCGGGGAGCTGTTTTTT | CASSLTYTGELFF
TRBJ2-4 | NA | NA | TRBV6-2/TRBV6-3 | TGTGCCAGCAGTTTCGGTGTTGACATTCAGTACTTC | CASSFGVDIQYF
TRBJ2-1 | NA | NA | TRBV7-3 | TGTGCCAGCAGCTTGGTAGCGTTCAATGAGCAGTTCTTC | CASSLVAFNEQFF
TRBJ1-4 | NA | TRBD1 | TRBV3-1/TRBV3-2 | TGTGCCAGCAGCCAAGGAGGCGGACAGGGAAATGAAAAACTGTTTTTT | CASSQGGGQGNEKLFF
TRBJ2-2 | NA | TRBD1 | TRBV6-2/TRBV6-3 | TGTGCCAGCAGTTCCTGGGACAGGGGTCACACCGGGGAGCTGTTTTTT | CASSSWDRGHTGELFF
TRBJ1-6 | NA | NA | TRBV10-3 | TGTGCCATCAGTGAATTAGAGAATTCACCCCTCCACTTT | CAISELENSPLHF
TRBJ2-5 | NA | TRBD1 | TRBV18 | TGTGCCAGCTCACCACTCAACAGGGGTCAAGAGACCCAGTACTTC | CASSPLNRGQETQYF
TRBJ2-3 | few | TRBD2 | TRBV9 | TGTGCCAGCAGCGTAGCAAGCGGGGGGGCCGGAGATACGCAGTATTTT | CASSVASGGAGDTQYF
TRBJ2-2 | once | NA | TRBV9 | TGTGCCAGCAGCGGGGGGGACTCCGGGGAGCTGTTTTTT | CASSGGDSGELFF
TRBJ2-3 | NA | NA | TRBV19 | TGTGCCAGTAGTTCCCGTGTGGTAGCGGCTAGCACAGATACGCAGTATTTT | CASSSRVVAASTDTQYF
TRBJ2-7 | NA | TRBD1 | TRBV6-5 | TGTGCCAGCAGCCTCGAGAGGGGGCCCTTTGAGCAGTACTTC | CASSLERGPFEQYF
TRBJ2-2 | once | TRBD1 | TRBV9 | TGTGCCAGCAGCGAGGGTAGGGGTACAGGGGGTCGGACCGGGGAGCTGTTTTTT | CASSEGRGTGGRTGELFF
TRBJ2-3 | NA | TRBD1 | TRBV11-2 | TGTGCCAGCAGCTTAGGGACAGGGTCCGATACGCAGTATTTT | CASSLGTGSDTQYF
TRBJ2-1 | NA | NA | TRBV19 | TGTGCCTCCCGGGACTCGCACTACAATGAGCAGTTCTTC | CASRDSHYNEQFF
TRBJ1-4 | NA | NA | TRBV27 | TGTGCCAGCAGTCGCCGAACCCTCCAGGGAACTAATGAAAAACTGTTTTTT | CASSRRTLQGTNEKLFF
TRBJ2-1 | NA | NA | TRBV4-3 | TGCGCCAGCAGCCAAGAGGGGGGGCTAGCGGACTCCTACAATGAGCAGTTCTTC | CASSQEGGLADSYNEQFF
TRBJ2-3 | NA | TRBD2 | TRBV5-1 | TGCGCCAGCAGGGATAGCGGGGGAATCACAGATACGCAGTATTTT | CASRDSGGITDTQYF
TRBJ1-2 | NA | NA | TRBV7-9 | TGTGCCAGCAGCTTAGCGCGTCCCTATGGCTACACCTTC | CASSLARPYGYTF
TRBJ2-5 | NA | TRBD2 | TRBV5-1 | TGCGCCAGCGAGCGGGGGGACGTGGGAGAGACCCAGTACTTC | CASERGDVGETQYF
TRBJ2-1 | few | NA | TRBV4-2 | TGTGCCAGCAGCCAAGATCGGGGTAGCTCCTACAATGAGCAGTTCTTC | CASSQDRGSSYNEQFF
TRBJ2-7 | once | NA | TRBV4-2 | TGTGCCAGCAGCCAAGGGGCCATGGGGCAGTACTTC | CASSQGAMGQYF
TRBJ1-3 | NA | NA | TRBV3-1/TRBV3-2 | TGTGCCAGCAGCCAAGGTCGGGGTTCGGGAAACACCATATATTTT | CASSQGRGSGNTIYF
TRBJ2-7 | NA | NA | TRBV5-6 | TGTGCCAGCAGCCCCGACGGGCAGGAGGGCGAGCAGTACTTC | CASSPDGQEGEQYF
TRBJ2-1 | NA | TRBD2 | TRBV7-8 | TGTGCCAGCAGCTTAGCGCGTAAGAGTAGCGGGGGCTACAATGAGCAGTTCTTC | CASSLARKSSGGYNEQFF
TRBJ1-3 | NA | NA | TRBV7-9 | TGTGCCAGCAGCACCGCCCTTAGCTCTGGAAACACCATATATTTT | CASSTALSSGNTIYF
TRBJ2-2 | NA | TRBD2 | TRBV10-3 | TGTGCCACCCGCAAGACTAGCGGGGGACCGAACACCGGGGAGCTGTTTTTT | CATRKTSGGPNTGELFF
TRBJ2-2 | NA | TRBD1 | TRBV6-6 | TGTGCCAACCGGGACAGGGATGCCGGGGAGCTGTTTTTT | CANRDRDAGELFF
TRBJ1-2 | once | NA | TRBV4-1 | TGCGCCAGCAGCCAAGAAGGGACTCGGGGCTACACCTTC | CASSQEGTRGYTF
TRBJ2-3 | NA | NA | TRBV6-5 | TGTGCCAGCAGGGAGACTAGTCCCTACATAGATACGCAGTATTTT | CASRETSPYIDTQYF